These T cell receptor beta chains were read from a single sample in a study of shared clonotypes between healthy human individuals. Clones were read by immunoSEQ multiplex PCR, and TCRdb kept only the in-frame ones, dropping some. The sample includes about 2.1 million clones, around 93% seen only once; the top ten take roughly 1.7%. Sequencing was performed on naive CD8+ T cells from PBMCs. The origin of the receptors is a man between 18 and 35 years old in good health. Some clones in this sample may be carry-over from other donors' samples. CDR3s include the opening cysteine and the closing phenylalanine or tryptophan. D genes are given only for firm matches. Expanded clones are given a class, and other clones once, few, many or no size at all.

v_call: TRBV15
j_call: TRBJ1-2
clone_size: NA
d_call: NA
cdr3_aa: CATQAGNNYGYTF
cdr3_nt: TGTGCCACCCAGGCCGGGAATAACTATGGCTACACCTTC

v_call: TRBV16
j_call: TRBJ2-2
clone_size: NA
d_call: TRBD2
cdr3_aa: CASSQSSGMATGELFF
cdr3_nt: TGTGCCAGCAGCCAATCTAGCGGGATGGCGACCGGGGAGCTGTTTTTT

v_call: TRBV7-9
j_call: TRBJ2-7
clone_size: NA
d_call: NA
cdr3_aa: CASSHVWGPTGEQYF
cdr3_nt: TGTGCCAGCAGCCATGTTTGGGGGCCAACGGGCGAGCAGTACTTC

v_call: TRBV6-5
j_call: TRBJ2-7
clone_size: once
d_call: NA
cdr3_aa: CASSSGPSYEQYF
cdr3_nt: TGTGCCAGCAGTTCAGGGCCCTCCTACGAGCAGTACTTC

v_call: TRBV29-1
j_call: TRBJ2-1
clone_size: NA
d_call: NA
cdr3_aa: CSVEARGHYNEQFF
cdr3_nt: TGCAGCGTTGAAGCTAGGGGTCACTACAATGAGCAGTTCTTC

v_call: TRBV29-1
j_call: TRBJ1-2
clone_size: NA
d_call: NA
cdr3_aa: CSVRAGGSGYTF
cdr3_nt: TGCAGCGTGAGGGCCGGGGGCTCCGGCTACACCTTC

v_call: TRBV30
j_call: TRBJ1-5
clone_size: NA
d_call: NA
cdr3_aa: CAWSSTEYQPQHF
cdr3_nt: TGTGCCTGGAGTTCAACGGAATATCAGCCCCAGCATTTT

v_call: TRBV27
j_call: TRBJ2-1
clone_size: once
d_call: NA
cdr3_aa: CASSLIRYNEQFF
cdr3_nt: TGTGCCAGCAGTTTAATTAGATACAATGAGCAGTTCTTC

v_call: TRBV7-8
j_call: TRBJ2-1
clone_size: NA
d_call: TRBD2
cdr3_aa: CASRRSGSSYNEQFF
cdr3_nt: TGTGCCAGCAGGCGGAGCGGGAGCTCCTACAATGAGCAGTTCTTC

v_call: TRBV27
j_call: TRBJ1-5
clone_size: NA
d_call: NA
cdr3_aa: CASSLIGTFNQPQHF
cdr3_nt: TGTGCCAGCAGTTTGATTGGGACTTTCAATCAGCCCCAGCATTTT

v_call: TRBV9
j_call: TRBJ2-3
clone_size: NA
d_call: TRBD2
cdr3_aa: CASSVERAGPPDTQYF
cdr3_nt: TGTGCCAGCAGCGTAGAGAGAGCGGGGCCGCCGGATACGCAGTATTTT

v_call: TRBV11-2
j_call: TRBJ2-3
clone_size: NA
d_call: NA
cdr3_aa: CASSSFADTQYF
cdr3_nt: TGTGCCAGCAGCTCTTTTGCCGATACGCAGTATTTT

v_call: TRBV4-3
j_call: TRBJ2-7
clone_size: NA
d_call: NA
cdr3_aa: CASSQDLPHYEQYF
cdr3_nt: TGCGCCAGCAGCCAAGATCTGCCCCATTACGAGCAGTACTTC

v_call: TRBV5-5
j_call: TRBJ2-7
clone_size: once
d_call: TRBD1
cdr3_aa: CASSGVWTGLSYGQYF
cdr3_nt: TGTGCCAGCAGCGGGGTATGGACAGGGCTTTCTTATGGGCAGTACTTC

v_call: TRBV4-3
j_call: TRBJ2-3
clone_size: NA
d_call: NA
cdr3_aa: CASSRGSTDTQYF
cdr3_nt: TGCGCCAGCAGCCGCGGGAGCACAGATACGCAGTATTTT

v_call: TRBV27
j_call: TRBJ1-2
clone_size: NA
d_call: NA
cdr3_aa: CASSLTVANYGYTF
cdr3_nt: TGTGCCAGCAGTTTAACAGTAGCTAACTATGGCTACACCTTC

v_call: TRBV7-9
j_call: TRBJ2-5
clone_size: NA
d_call: NA
cdr3_aa: CASSLLWEQETQYF
cdr3_nt: TGTGCCAGCAGCTTACTCTGGGAACAAGAGACCCAGTACTTC

v_call: TRBV9
j_call: TRBJ2-7
clone_size: NA
d_call: NA
cdr3_aa: CASNVGRGTDEQYF
cdr3_nt: TGTGCCAGCAACGTAGGACGGGGAACGGACGAGCAGTACTTC

v_call: TRBV19
j_call: TRBJ1-4
clone_size: few
d_call: NA
cdr3_aa: CASSRRATNEKLFF
cdr3_nt: TGTGCCAGTAGTAGGAGAGCAACTAATGAAAAACTGTTTTTT